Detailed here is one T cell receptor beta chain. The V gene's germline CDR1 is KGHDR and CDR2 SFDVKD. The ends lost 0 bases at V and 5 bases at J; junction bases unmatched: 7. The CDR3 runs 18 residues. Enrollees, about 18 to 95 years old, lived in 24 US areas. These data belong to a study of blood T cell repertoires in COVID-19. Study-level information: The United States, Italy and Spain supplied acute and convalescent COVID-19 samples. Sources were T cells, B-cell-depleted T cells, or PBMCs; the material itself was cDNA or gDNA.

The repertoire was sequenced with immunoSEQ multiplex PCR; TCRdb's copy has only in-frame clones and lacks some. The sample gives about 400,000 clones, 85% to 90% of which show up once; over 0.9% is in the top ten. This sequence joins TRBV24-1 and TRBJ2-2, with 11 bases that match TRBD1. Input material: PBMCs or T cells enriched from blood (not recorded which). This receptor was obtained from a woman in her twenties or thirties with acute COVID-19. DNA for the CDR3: TGTGCCACCAGTGATTTGGTGGGACAGGGGGATCTTACCGGGGAGCTGTTTTTT. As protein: CATSDLVGQGDLTGELFF.